This is a list of T cell receptor beta chains from one sample in a study of T cell responses to AZD1222 COVID-19 vaccine. TCRdb keeps only in-frame clones here, not all; method: immunoSEQ multiplex PCR. The sample has some 150,000 clones, almost 90% seen once. Source: peripheral blood, taken on day 0 of AZD1222 vaccination. These receptors were collected from an adult in good health. CDR3s include the opening cysteine and the closing phenylalanine or tryptophan. The D gene is left open where the match is weak. Expanded clones get a size class; other rows say once, few or many, or leave the size out.

NA,TRBV9,NA,CASSVDPTSEEFF
NA,TRBV9,NA,CASSVDPSTNYGYTF
NA,TRBV9,NA,CASSETQLNTEAFF
TRBD2,TRBV29-1,NA,CSAGLNTDTQYF
NA,TRBV28,NA,CASIQPPPGADYSNQPQHF
TRBD1,TRBV2,NA,CASSLQGSGTGELFF
TRBD1,TRBV7-2,NA,CASSPSGQVSYEQYF
TRBD1,TRBV5-8,NA,CASSAGQGVGQPQHF
TRBD1,TRBV7-9,few,CASSSERTGETEQYF
NA,TRBV7-2,NA,CASSLSSGEPQHF
NA,TRBV30,NA,CAWTVTANYGYTF
NA,TRBV30,NA,CAWSKGGDGYNEQFF
TRBD1,TRBV19,NA,CATTLGGVYGYTF
NA,TRBV9,once,CASSVRDGGTPFF
TRBD2,TRBV18,NA,CASSPWTRNQETQYF
NA,TRBV7-9,NA,CASSSSFRDGTEAFF
NA,TRBV7-9,NA,CASRSEETQYF
TRBD2,TRBV28,NA,CASSLSAGEVNEQFF
TRBD2,TRBV7-9,NA,CASSLVVGTSGGAYEQYF
NA,TRBV27,NA,CASSLSRVDTQYF
NA,TRBV5-1,once,CASSEPLHDNEQFF
TRBD2,TRBV4-2,NA,CASSPLAGEGTDTQYF
NA,TRBV5-1,once,CASSLLQGNTGELFF
TRBD1,TRBV30,NA,CAWASGTGNEKLFF
NA,TRBV30,NA,CATDPGFAETQYF
NA,TRBV5-4,NA,CASSPREVSGYTF
NA,TRBV6-1,once,CASSAPGSHTEAFF
NA,TRBV19,NA,CASSRRGGNQPQHF